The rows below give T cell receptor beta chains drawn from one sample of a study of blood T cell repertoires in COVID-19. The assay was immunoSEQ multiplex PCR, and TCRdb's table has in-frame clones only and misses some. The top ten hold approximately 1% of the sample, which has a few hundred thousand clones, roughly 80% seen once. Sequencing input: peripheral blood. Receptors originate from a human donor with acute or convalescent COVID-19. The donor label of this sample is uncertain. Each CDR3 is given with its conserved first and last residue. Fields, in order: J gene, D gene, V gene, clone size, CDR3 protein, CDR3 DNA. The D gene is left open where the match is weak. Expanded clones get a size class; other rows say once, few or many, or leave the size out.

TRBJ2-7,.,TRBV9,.,CASSVDFGSYEQYF,TGTGCCAGCAGCGTGGACTTCGGCTCCTACGAGCAGTACTTC
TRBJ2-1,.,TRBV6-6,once,CASSYHYNEQFF,TGTGCCAGCAGTTACCACTACAATGAGCAGTTCTTC
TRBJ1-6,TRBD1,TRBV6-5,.,CASSERTGGSPLHF,TGTGCCAGCAGCGAGAGGACAGGGGGCTCACCCCTCCACTTT
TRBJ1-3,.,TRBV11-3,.,CASSTRAGFVWSGNTIYF,TGTGCCAGCTCCACCCGGGCAGGGTTCGTTTGGTCTGGAAACACCATATATTTT
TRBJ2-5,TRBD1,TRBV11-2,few,CASSSITGTAQETQYF,TGTGCCAGCAGCTCCATAACCGGGACAGCCCAAGAGACCCAGTACTTC
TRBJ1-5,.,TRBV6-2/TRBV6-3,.,CASSYDPGSRNQPQHF,TGTGCCAGCAGTTACGATCCAGGGTCCCGAAATCAGCCCCAGCATTTT
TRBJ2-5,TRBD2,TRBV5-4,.,CASSLQPSGGAGETQYF,TGTGCCAGCAGCTTGCAGCCGAGCGGGGGGGCTGGAGAGACCCAGTACTTC
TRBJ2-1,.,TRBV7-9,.,CASSLSQYNEQFF,TGTGCCAGCAGCTTATCCCAGTACAATGAGCAGTTCTTC
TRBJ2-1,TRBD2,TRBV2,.,CASTTSGRNDEQFF,TGTGCCAGCACGACTAGCGGGAGAAACGATGAGCAGTTCTTC
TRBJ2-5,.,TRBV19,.,CASSIEKGKETQYF,TGTGCCAGTAGTATAGAAAAGGGGAAAGAGACCCAGTACTTC
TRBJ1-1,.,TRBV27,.,CASSLGGETFF,TGTGCCAGCAGTCTCGGGGGGGAGACTTTCTTT
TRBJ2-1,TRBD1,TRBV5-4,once,CASSYDRGSSYNEQFF,TGTGCCAGCAGCTACGACAGGGGGTCCTCCTACAATGAGCAGTTCTTC
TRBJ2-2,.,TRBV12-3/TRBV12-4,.,CASRGLGPGELFF,TGTGCCAGCAGGGGGCTTGGCCCCGGGGAGCTGTTTTTT
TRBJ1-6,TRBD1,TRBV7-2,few,CASSSAFGTGYNSPLHF,TGTGCCAGCAGCTCAGCTTTCGGGACAGGCTATAATTCACCCCTCCACTTT
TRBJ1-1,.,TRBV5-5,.,CASSPDPTGPTEAFF,TGTGCCAGCAGCCCAGATCCAACAGGGCCCACTGAAGCTTTCTTT
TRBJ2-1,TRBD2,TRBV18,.,CASSPLPPLAGTRDEQFF,TGTGCCAGCTCACCATTACCTCCACTAGCGGGGACTCGGGATGAGCAGTTCTTC
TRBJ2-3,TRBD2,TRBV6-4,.,CASLSLEAGGPPDTQYF,TGTGCCAGCCTGAGCTTAGAGGCGGGGGGGCCCCCAGATACGCAGTATTTT
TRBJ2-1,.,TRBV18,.,CASSPTYDPTGEQFF,TGTGCCAGCTCACCGACCTATGACCCGACGGGTGAGCAGTTCTTC
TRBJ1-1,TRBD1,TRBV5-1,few,CASSPVLGYRGQAFF,TGCGCCAGCAGCCCCGTGCTCGGTTACAGGGGGCAAGCTTTCTTT
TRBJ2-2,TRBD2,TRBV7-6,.,CASSRGGTGELFF,TGTGCCAGCAGCCGGGGGGGAACCGGGGAGCTGTTTTTT
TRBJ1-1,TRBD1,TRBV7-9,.,CASRRTGSNTEAFF,TGTGCCAGCAGACGGACAGGGAGCAACACTGAAGCTTTCTTT
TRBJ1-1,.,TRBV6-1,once,CASSESFGGRNTEAFF,TGTGCCAGCAGTGAAAGTTTTGGGGGCCGGAACACTGAAGCTTTCTTT
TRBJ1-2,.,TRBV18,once,CASSPGALPYGYTF,TGTGCCAGCTCACCGGGGGCCCTTCCGTATGGCTACACCTTC
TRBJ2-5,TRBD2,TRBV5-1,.,CASNRLAGAQETQYF,TGCGCCAGCAACCGGCTAGCGGGGGCCCAAGAGACCCAGTACTTC
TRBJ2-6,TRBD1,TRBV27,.,CASSFNRGGGANVLTF,TGTGCCAGCAGTTTCAACAGGGGCGGTGGGGCCAACGTCCTGACTTTC
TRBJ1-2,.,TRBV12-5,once,CASGFYPSGYGYTF,TGTGCTAGTGGTTTTTACCCATCAGGGTATGGCTACACCTTC
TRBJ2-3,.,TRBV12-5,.,CASARRIGVGSDTQYF,TGTGCTAGTGCTAGACGGATAGGGGTCGGGTCAGATACGCAGTATTTT
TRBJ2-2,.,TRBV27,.,CASSQQGTGELFF,TGTGCCAGCAGTCAACAGGGCACCGGGGAGCTGTTTTTT